The 10 T cell receptor beta chains below all came from one sample that was sequenced in a study of blood T cell repertoires in COVID-19. The table came from immunoSEQ multiplex PCR; TCRdb's copy has only in-frame clones and leaves some out. The sample carries 270,000 or so clones, under 90% recorded once. The specimen sequenced was peripheral blood. These receptors all come from a woman aged 45-65 years who had recovered from COVID-19.

Notes on this clone: A read error may account for a junction end that differs from germline. The chain joins TRBV11-2 to TRBJ1-5, with 10 nucleotides matching TRBD1. The CDR3 covers 14 residues. Germline CDR1 reads SGHAT; CDR2 reads FQNNGV. CDR3 residues: CVSSRDRGDQPQHF. The CDR3 DNA reads as TGTGTCAGCAGCCGGGACAGGGGCGATCAGCCCCAGCATTTT.

The chain carries TRBV6-5 and TRBJ2-7; tentatively, D is TRBD2 (5 bases). The CDR3 consists of 12 residues. Germline CDR1 is MNHEY and CDR2 is SVGAGI. Trimming took 11 bases from V and 2 from J, leaving 13 bases between them. This CDR3 is CAVRTGTYEQYF. The DNA of the CDR3 is TGTGCCGTAAGAACCGGGACCTACGAGCAGTACTTC.

The V call is TRBV7-2, the J call TRBJ1-5; no reliable D call. Germline V gene lookup returns CDR1 SGHTA and CDR2 FQGNSA. The CDR3 length is 15 residues. Trimming removed 0 bases at V and 2 bases at J, with 8 bases between. The CDR3, as DNA: TGTGCCAGCAGCTTAGCTGGTAGTGGCAATCAGCCCCAGCATTTT. It is translated as CASSLAGSGNQPQHF.

This chain uses TRBV7-2 with TRBJ2-3; 11 nucleotides agree with TRBD2. This CDR3 is 15 amino acids long. Trimming at V came to 5 bases and at J to 7 bases, leaving 8 bases not matched to a gene. Germline V CDR1 and CDR2: SGHTA, FQGNSA. CDR3 bases: TGTGCCAGCAGCCTGACTAGCGGGGTACTAAATACGCAGTATTTT. Residues: CASSLTSGVLNTQYF.

This chain joins TRBV7-2 and TRBJ2-7, with TRBD2 identical over 11 bases. Losses at the gene ends were 3 bases for V and 7 bases for J; bases not matched to a gene: 8. The CDR3 totals 15 residues. CDR1 and CDR2 (germline): SGHTA, FQGNSA. The CDR3 sequence is CASSLDSGRAWEQYF. In DNA, the CDR3 is TGTGCCAGCAGCTTGGATAGCGGGAGGGCCTGGGAGCAGTACTTC.

This rearrangement joins TRBV5-6 to TRBJ2-5, with 13 bases fitting TRBD2. The CDR3 runs to 17 residues. Germline CDR1 and CDR2: SGHDT and YYEEEE. The junction had 11 bases not matched to a gene; V was cut back by 4 bases and J by 5 bases. The DNA for the CDR3 is TGTGCCAGCAGCCATACCGTCGGACTAGCGGGGGCGGAGACCCAGTACTTC. Its translation is CASSHTVGLAGAETQYF.

The sample holds one count of this clone. The chain carries TRBV12-2 and TRBJ2-3; the table gives TRBD1 as D, unverified against the DNA. TRBV12-2 is annotated as a pseudogene. The CDR3 loop spans 15 amino acids. CDR3 bases: TGTGCAAGTCGCTCCCCGGGACAGGGGGCAGATACGCAGTATTTT. Translation: CASRSPGQGADTQYF.

V gene TRBV30 combines with J gene TRBJ2-3; 7 bases are a match to TRBD1. The germline CDR1 and CDR2 sequences are GTSNPN and SVGIG (reference sequence). Trimming cost V 2 bases and J 3 bases; bases outside gene matches: 8. The CDR3 length is 15 residues. The CDR3: CAWSTPGGFTDTQYF. Written as DNA, the CDR3 is TGTGCCTGGAGTACTCCAGGGGGATTTACAGATACGCAGTATTTT.

In its sample, this clone was seen a few times. The rearrangement joins TRBV6-4 to TRBJ1-4; tentative D call: TRBD1 (5 bases). The CDR3 covers 20 residues. V dropped 4 bases and J dropped 0 bases, with 24 bases sitting between them. The germline CDR1 and CDR2 sequences are MRHNA and SNTAGT. The CDR3 region has the DNA TGTGCCAGCAGTGCCCCCATTGGGGACCAGGAGGGAGCAACTAATGAAAAACTGTTTTTT. Its protein product is CASSAPIGDQEGATNEKLFF.

V and J are TRBV3-1 (or the pseudogene TRBV3-2) and TRBJ2-3; D gene ambiguous. The CDR3 extends over 14 amino acids. Germline CDR1 and CDR2: LGHDT and YNNKEL (reference sequence). V lost 0 bases and J 5 bases, leaving 9 bases between the germline ends. CDR3 loop: CASSQENSRDTQYF. CDR3 DNA: TGTGCCAGCAGCCAAGAGAACTCTCGAGATACGCAGTATTTT.